These 26 T cell receptor beta chains came from one sample sequenced in a study of blood T cell repertoires in COVID-19. Only in-frame clones appear in the TCRdb table, and some are missing; sequencing was by immunoSEQ multiplex PCR. The repertoire holds roughly 200,000 clones, with over 70% as singletons. The sequenced sample was peripheral blood. The source is a woman at least 80 years old with acute or convalescent COVID-19.

The rearrangement uses TRBV10-3 and TRBJ1-6; 7 bases are shared with TRBD1. The CDR3 runs to 18 residues. CDR1 and CDR2 (germline): ENHRY, SYGVKD. V trimming: 7 bases; J trimming: 0 bases; junction bases outside the gene matches: 12. The CDR3 loop reads CAITPTPGQSSYNSPLHF. The CDR3 DNA reads TGTGCCATCACTCCGACGCCGGGACAGAGCTCCTATAATTCACCCCTCCACTTT.

This clone turned up a few times. This CDR3 reads CASSAADRALNEKLFF. CDR3 in DNA: TGTGCCAGCAGTGCAGCCGACAGGGCACTTAATGAAAAACTGTTTTTT. The chain links TRBV6-1 to TRBJ1-4; 7 bases align to TRBD1. This CDR3 is 16 amino acids long. V shed 4 bases and J 4 bases; nucleotides not matched to a gene: 9. Germline CDR1 reads MNHNS; CDR2 reads SASEGT.

This chain connects TRBV5-4 to TRBJ2-1, with a possible D match to TRBD1 (5 bases). Germline CDR1 reads SGHNT; CDR2 reads YYREEE (reference sequence). This CDR3 is built from 16 residues. V lost 2 bases and J lost 4, with 16 bases in between. The CDR3 DNA reads as TGTGCCAGCAGCTTTTACCAGGGCCCCGATTACAATGAGCAGTTCTTC. This codes for CASSFYQGPDYNEQFF.

The chain combines TRBV5-1 with TRBJ2-2; a weak D match, TRBD1 (6 bases). The V end was cut by 3 bases, the J end by 4 bases, with 19 bases between. In germline, CDR1 is SGHRS, CDR2 YFSETQ. The CDR3 has 17 residues. The CDR3: CASSSMQQGRGTGELFF. In nucleotides, the CDR3 is TGCGCCAGCAGCTCGATGCAACAGGGCAGGGGCACCGGGGAGCTGTTTTTT.

The V and J genes are TRBV5-8 and TRBJ2-1; TRBD1 agrees at 7 bases. The CDR3 is 16 amino acids. Trimming removed 0 bases from V and 0 bases from J; junction bases left unmatched: 3. Germline V gene sequence: CDR1 SGHTS, CDR2 YDEGEE. Here the CDR3 DNA reads TGTGCCAGCAGCTTGGAGGGGGACAGCTCCTACAATGAGCAGTTCTTC. Amino acid sequence: CASSLEGDSSYNEQFF.

This clone has only one observation. The J gene is TRBJ2-7, the V gene TRBV29-1, with D perhaps TRBD1 (7 bases). The V gene lost 3 bases and the J gene lost 4 bases, with 13 bases spanning the gap. CDR3 length: 13 amino acids. Germline lookup yields CDR1 SQVTM and CDR2 ANQGSEA. CDR3 bases: TGCAGCGTTGAGGAGGGGGCCGATTACGAGCAGTACTTC. Translated, it gives CSVEEGADYEQYF.

This chain links TRBV10-1 with TRBJ2-2; 7 bases fit TRBD1. CDR3 length: 17 residues. After removal of 3 bases from V and 0 bases from J, the junction contained 7 bases not matched to a gene. Looked up from germline, CDR1 is WNHNN and CDR2 is SYGVQD (reference sequence). Here the CDR3 reads CASSDTRGQSNTGELFF. The CDR3 DNA reads TGCGCCAGCAGTGATACTAGGGGGCAATCGAACACCGGGGAGCTGTTTTTT.

This chain joins TRBV11-2 and TRBJ2-7, with TRBD2 matching over 13 bases. Trimming took 5 bases from V and 4 from J; bases not matched to a gene: 5. This CDR3 contains 15 residues. Germline V gives CDR1 SGHAT, CDR2 FQNNGV. DNA of the CDR3: TGTGCCAGCAGCCCGCGGACTAGCGGGGGTTACGAGCAGTACTTC. The encoded protein is CASSPRTSGGYEQYF.

The rearrangement uses TRBV6-6 and TRBJ2-7; tentative D call: TRBD1 (7 bases). This CDR3 spans 15 amino acids. CDR1 is MNHNY and CDR2 is SVGAGI in the germline V gene (reference sequence). V was shortened by 6 bases and J by 1 base, with 16 bases between the two germline ends. The CDR3 loop reads CASSPLSGGSYEQYF. CDR3 sequence (DNA): TGTGCCAGCAGCCCTCTTTCAGGGGGGTCCTACGAGCAGTACTTC.

V usage is TRBV28 and J usage is TRBJ1-4; 9 bases map to TRBD1. V lost 5 bases, J lost 8 bases, and 9 bases stayed unmatched. CDR3 size: 15 residues. Germline loops: CDR1 MDHEN, CDR2 SYDVKM. The CDR3 is CASSTPGTGREKLFF. The CDR3 nucleotides read TGTGCCAGCAGTACCCCCGGGACAGGGCGGGAAAAACTGTTTTTT.

V and J are TRBV4-1 and TRBJ2-1, with no clear D. The V gene's germline CDR1 is MGHRA and CDR2 YSYEKL. This CDR3 spans 15 amino acids. V shed 4 bases and J shed 8 bases, with 18 bases lying between them. The chain's CDR3 is CASSRSLLGSDEQFF. The CDR3 DNA sequence: TGCGCCAGCAGCCGGTCACTTCTCGGGTCCGATGAGCAGTTCTTC.

This clone was seen a handful of times. The chain combines TRBV4-2 with TRBJ2-7, with 8 bases lining up with TRBD1. V shed 1 base and J 2 bases; nucleotides not matched to a gene: 4. CDR1 and CDR2 from the germline V gene are LGHNA and YNFKEQ. This CDR3 is 15 amino acids long. The CDR3 reads CASSQVEGQAYEQYF. The DNA of the CDR3 is TGTGCCAGCAGCCAAGTGGAGGGACAGGCCTACGAGCAGTACTTC.

DNA for the CDR3: TGTGCCAGCAGAGGGTTAGCGGCAGATACGCAGTATTTT. It encodes CASRGLAADTQYF. This chain uses TRBV2 with TRBJ2-3, with a tentative D call TRBD2 (6 bases). The CDR3 is 13 residues long. Germline values: CDR1 SNHLY, CDR2 FYNNEI. V dropped 6 bases and J dropped 4 bases, with 11 bases sitting between them.

This clone was observed once. One end of the junction is discordant with germline, which a read error may explain. The gene calls are TRBV10-2 and TRBJ2-1, with 13 bases that match TRBD2. The CDR3 is 14 amino acids. Germline-derived CDR1 and CDR2 are WSHSY and SAAADI. CDR3 sequence reads: CASRGLAGVSSAVF. CDR3 sequence (DNA): TGCGCCAGCAGAGGACTAGCGGGAGTTTCCAGCGCGGTCTTC.

This clone was counted a single time. CDR3 sequence reads: CASSNSGGNSPLHF. The CDR3 coding sequence is TGTGCCAGCAGTAACTCGGGAGGTAATTCACCCCTCCACTTT. The chain carries TRBV3-1 (or the pseudogene TRBV3-2) and TRBJ1-6; D gene ambiguous. CDR3 length: 14 amino acids. Germline CDR1 is LGHDT and CDR2 is YNNKEL (reference sequence). V was shortened by 6 bases and J by 6 bases, with 12 bases between the two germline ends.

The V call is TRBV2, the J call TRBJ1-2; D might be TRBD1 (6 bases). In germline, CDR1 is SNHLY, CDR2 FYNNEI. V was cut by 8 bases and J by 2 bases, with 12 bases left in between. The CDR3 totals 13 residues. The CDR3, as DNA: TGTGCCAGCTGCAGGGGACCAAACTATGGCTACACCTTC. Its translation: CASCRGPNYGYTF.

The CDR3 DNA reads TGTGCCAGCGGCCGACAGTCCGAGCAGTACTTC. This gives the protein CASGRQSEQYF. The chain couples TRBV14 to TRBJ2-7, with a possible D match to TRBD1 (5 bases). V was trimmed by 8 bases and J by 6 bases, leaving 11 bases between them. The CDR3 runs to 11 residues. Germline assignment: CDR1 SGHDN and CDR2 FVKESK.

This clone was observed a few times. V is TRBV20-1 and J is TRBJ2-3; D remains unclear. Germline-derived CDR1 and CDR2 are DFQATT and SNEGSKA (reference sequence). CDR3 length equals 11 residues. V was cut by 4 bases and J by 7 bases, with 9 bases left in between. This CDR3 reads CSANSGYTQYF. The CDR3 DNA reads as TGCAGTGCTAACTCCGGGTATACGCAGTATTTT.

This chain uses TRBV2 with TRBJ2-1; 11 bases agree with TRBD2. J lost 2 bases, V lost 10 bases, and 10 bases had no gene match. This CDR3 has 16 residues. Germline V lookup: CDR1 SNHLY, CDR2 FYNNEI. Here the CDR3 reads CAINTGTSGTYNEQFF. CDR3 nucleotides: TGTGCCATCAACACCGGGACTAGCGGCACCTACAATGAGCAGTTCTTC.

On this clone itself: At one of its ends the junction is not consistent with the germline gene, which may arise from a read error. The chain links TRBV6-1 to TRBJ2-1; a weak D match, TRBD1 (6 bases). The CDR3 loop spans 16 amino acids. The germline gives CDR1 MNHNS, CDR2 SASEGT. CDR3 loop: CASSQASTGSYNEQFF. The CDR3 nucleotides read TGTGCCAGCAGTCAAGCAAGTACAGGGTCGTACAATGAGCAGTTCTTC.

This chain links TRBV5-1 with TRBJ2-7, with 9 bases lining up with TRBD2. V lost 4 bases and J lost 7; bases outside the gene matches: 6. The CDR3 spans 13 residues. Germline CDR1 SGHRS, CDR2 YFSETQ. DNA of the CDR3: TGCGCCAGCAGCGTGACTAGCGGTTGGGAGCAGTACTTC. Translated: CASSVTSGWEQYF. The entire variable domain, with the rest obtained from reference TRBV5-1 and TRBJ2-7, is as follows: KAGVTQTPRYLIKTRGQQVTLSCSPISGHRSVSWYQQTPGQGLQFLFEYFSETQRNKGNFPGRFSGRQFSNSRSEMNVSTLELGDSALYLCASSVTSGWEQYFGPGTRLTVT.

This clone was detected once. This chain uses TRBV5-8 with TRBJ2-5, with D tentatively TRBD1 (5 bases). From germline, CDR1 is SGHTS and CDR2 YDEGEE. The CDR3 spans 15 residues. Trimming pared 0 bases from V and 2 bases from J, leaving 11 bases between. CDR3 nucleotides: TGTGCCAGCAGCTTGGAGGGGATACTACAAGAGACCCAGTACTTC. Translated: CASSLEGILQETQYF.

This clone has only a few counts. CDR3 in DNA: TGTGCCAGCAGCTTAACCGCAGGGGGATTGTATGGCTACACCTTC. Translation gives CASSLTAGGLYGYTF. This chain connects TRBV7-3 to TRBJ1-2; 7 nucleotides match TRBD1. Unmatched junction bases numbered 6, after V lost 0 bases and J lost 5 bases. In germline, CDR1 is SGHTA, CDR2 FQGTGA. The length of the CDR3 is 15 residues.

CDR3 amino acids: CASSQSGYEQYF. CDR3 bases: TGTGCCAGTTCTCAATCCGGGTACGAGCAGTACTTC. This chain uses TRBV3-1 (or the pseudogene TRBV3-2) with TRBJ2-7, with D unclear. The CDR3 is 12 residues long. V gave up 9 bases and J gave up 4 bases, with 13 bases separating them. Per the germline V gene, CDR1 is LGHDT and CDR2 is YNNKEL (reference sequence).

This clone was counted a few times. V is TRBV24-1 and J is TRBJ2-7; 7 nucleotides agree with TRBD1. The CDR3 consists of 15 residues. V gave up 3 bases and J gave up 1 base; unmatched junction bases: 5. The germline V gene has CDR1 KGHDR and CDR2 SFDVKD. CDR3 DNA: TGTGCCACCAGTGATCCGCGGACAGGTTCCTACGAGCAGTACTTC. Translating gives CATSDPRTGSYEQYF.

This chain joins TRBV10-3 and TRBJ2-1; 8 bases are shared with TRBD2. Trimming at V came to 7 bases and at J to 4 bases, leaving 9 bases not matched to a gene. Germline V gene lookup returns CDR1 ENHRY and CDR2 SYGVKD. The CDR3 is made up of 15 amino acids. CDR3 loop: CAITPQLAAYNEQFF. The CDR3 nucleotides are TGTGCCATCACCCCCCAACTAGCGGCGTACAATGAGCAGTTCTTC.